The 20 T cell receptor beta chains presented below share a single source sample, sequenced in a study of monozygotic twins with inflammatory bowel disease. Using the 5' RACE reads, TCRdb records one entry per CDR3 protein without DNA. Here the sample table reports about 210,000 distinct CDR3 sequences. The sample comprised blood. Every receptor here comes from a human donor with ulcerative colitis or Crohn's disease, or a healthy co-twin of an affected twin (not recorded which).

The chain joins TRBV27 to TRBJ2-1; TCRdb lists TRBD1, though no DNA is available to test this call. CDR3 length equals 17 residues. Germline-derived CDR1 and CDR2 are MNHEY and SMNVEV (reference sequence). The CDR3 spells CASREDRGPPFYNEQFF.

The chain has TRBV10-3 and TRBJ2-7. Per germline, CDR1 ENHRY and CDR2 SYGVKD. The CDR3 covers 14 residues. Here the CDR3 reads CAIGTVNSHYEQYF.

This rearrangement joins TRBV18 to TRBJ1-4. The length of the CDR3 is 12 residues. Looked up from germline, CDR1 is KGHSH and CDR2 is LQKENI. CDR3 amino acids: CASSPAGEKLFF. Combining the CDR3 with reference TRBV18 and TRBJ1-4 gives the whole variable domain NAGVMQNPRHLVRRRGQEARLRCSPMKGHSHVYWYRQLPEEGLKFMVYLQKENIIDESGMPKERFSAEFPKEGPSILRIQQVVRGDSAAYFCASSPAGEKLFFGSGTQLSVL.

V gene TRBV5-6 combines with J gene TRBJ1-2. The V gene's germline CDR1 is SGHDT and CDR2 YYEEEE. The CDR3 covers 13 residues. The CDR3 protein is CASSRTNNYGYTF.

V gene TRBV3-1 combines with J gene TRBJ1-3; TCRdb indicates TRBD1, and absent DNA this call remains unverified. CDR3 length: 15 amino acids. The germline V gene has CDR1 LGHDT and CDR2 YNNKEL (reference sequence). The CDR3 here is CASSQAGASGNTIYF.

The rearrangement uses TRBV10-2 and TRBJ1-5; no DNA is available, so the TRBD1 call from TCRdb remains unchecked. Germline values: CDR1 WSHSY, CDR2 SAAADI. The CDR3 is made up of 11 amino acids. CDR3 in amino acids: CAGGSNQPQHF.

The chain is built from TRBV28 and TRBJ2-7; the TCRdb D gene call, TRBD2, has no DNA to confirm it. CDR1 and CDR2 (germline): MDHEN, SYDVKM. The CDR3 is 20 residues long. The CDR3 is CASSFYFGGLAGSGSYEQYF. Supplemented by reference TRBV28 and TRBJ2-7, the full variable domain reads DVKVTQSSRYLVKRTGEKVFLECVQDMDHENMFWYRQDPGLGLRLIYFSYDVKMKEKGDIPEGYSVSREKKERFSLILESASTNQTSMYLCASSFYFGGLAGSGSYEQYFGPGTRLTVT.

The chain carries TRBV5-1 and TRBJ2-5. CDR1 and CDR2 from the germline V gene are SGHRS and YFSETQ. The CDR3 runs to 14 residues. CDR3 residues: CASSLQTPQETQYF.

CDR3 in amino acids: CASSSTGLDGYGYTF. This chain uses TRBV7-2 with TRBJ1-2. This CDR3 has 15 residues. Per the germline V gene, CDR1 is SGHTA and CDR2 is FQGNSA. The entire variable domain, with the rest obtained from reference TRBV7-2 and TRBJ1-2, is as follows: GAGVSQSPSNKVTEKGKDVELRCDPISGHTALYWYRQSLGQGLEFLIYFQGNSAPDKSGLPSDRFSAERTGGSVSTLTIQRTQQEDSAVYLCASSSTGLDGYGYTFGSGTRLTVV.

V gene TRBV5-1 combines with J gene TRBJ2-7; without DNA, the TCRdb call of TRBD1 cannot be checked. The germline gives CDR1 SGHRS, CDR2 YFSETQ. The CDR3 consists of 15 residues. The CDR3 is CASSLAAGETYEQYF.

The CDR3 sequence: CASSLANVNTEAFF. The gene calls are TRBV7-2 and TRBJ1-1. This CDR3 has 14 amino acids. Germline loops: CDR1 SGHTA, CDR2 FQGNSA.

The J gene is TRBJ2-5, the V gene TRBV7-3; TCRdb gives TRBD1 as the D gene, but with no DNA this cannot be confirmed. This CDR3 contains 13 residues. Germline CDR1 and CDR2: SGHTA and FQGTGA. CDR3 sequence: CASSTNRGGTQYF.

The rearrangement joins TRBV7-9 to TRBJ2-5; TCRdb lists TRBD2, though no DNA is available to test this call. Per the germline V gene, CDR1 is SEHNR and CDR2 is FQNEAQ (reference sequence). This CDR3 region has 14 residues. The CDR3 loop reads CASSHIGREETQYF.

V gene TRBV11-2 combines with J gene TRBJ1-1. CDR1 SGHAT and CDR2 FQNNGV come from the germline V gene. The CDR3 extends over 16 amino acids. CDR3 residues: CASSLLGEGPNTEAFF. The full variable domain, in which reference TRBV11-2 and TRBJ1-1 provide the parts outside the CDR3, is EAGVAQSPRYKIIEKRQSVAFWCNPISGHATLYWYQQILGQGPKLLIQFQNNGVVDDSQLPKDRFSAERLKGVDSTLKIQPAKLEDSAVYLCASSLLGEGPNTEAFFGQGTRLTVV.

The chain links TRBV5-5 to TRBJ1-4. The CDR3 is 15 residues long. CDR1 and CDR2 from the germline V gene are SGHKS and YYEKEE (reference sequence). This chain's CDR3 is CASSDPGLQAEKLFF.

This chain uses TRBV7-2 with TRBJ1-2; checking the TCRdb D call of TRBD1 is not possible without DNA. Germline CDR1 and CDR2: SGHTA and FQGNSA. The CDR3 consists of 15 residues. CDR3 residues: CASSAAGGAGYGYTF.

This rearrangement joins TRBV5-1 to TRBJ2-4; TCRdb's D call, TRBD1, is unchecked because there is no DNA. The germline V gene has CDR1 SGHRS and CDR2 YFSETQ. This CDR3 contains 17 residues. CDR3 residues: CASSLEPGTGAKNIQYF.

The chain employs TRBV2 and TRBJ2-1; TCRdb names TRBD2, which stays unverified in the absence of DNA. This CDR3 is 14 amino acids long. Germline V gene lookup returns CDR1 SNHLY and CDR2 FYNNEI. CDR3 protein: CASGEMAGYNEQFF.

The chain uses TRBV10-3 and TRBJ1-4; TCRdb picks TRBD1, but there is no DNA to check that call. There are 14 residues in the CDR3. Germline V gene lookup returns CDR1 ENHRY and CDR2 SYGVKD. CDR3 amino acids: CAIRPGQGNEKLFF.

V usage is TRBV15 and J usage is TRBJ2-5. Germline V gives CDR1 LNHNV, CDR2 YYDKDF (reference sequence). The CDR3 has 14 amino acids. The CDR3 sequence is CATSRGGTEETQYF.